This T cell receptor beta chain stems from a study of blood T cell repertoires in COVID-19. The data were produced by immunoSEQ multiplex PCR, yet TCRdb's version contains in-frame clones alone and is incomplete. Of 250,000 to 300,000 clones detected, 88% appear once; the ten largest clones hold roughly 12%. The TCR comes from a woman aged 30 to 39 with COVID-19, enrolled during active disease. Sequencing used peripheral blood.

The CDR3 loop is CASSFSGVIYEQYF. The CDR3 bases are TGTGCCAGCAGCTTCTCGGGAGTAATCTACGAGCAGTACTTC. J is TRBJ2-7 and V is TRBV7-2, with a weak D call TRBD2 (6 bases). The CDR3 totals 14 residues. CDR1 is SGHTA and CDR2 is FQGNSA in the germline V gene. V was cut by 3 bases and J by 3 bases, with 12 bases left in between.